Listed below are T cell receptor beta chains from one sample, sequenced in a study of T cell changes during pregnancy in multiple sclerosis. Measured with immunoSEQ multiplex PCR; TCRdb has only the in-frame clones, and not every one. The table lists about 40,000 clones, about 91% of them singletons. Here the sequenced sample was CD8+ T cells from peripheral blood mononuclear cells, taken before pregnancy. Every receptor here comes from a female donor with multiple sclerosis, enrolled in a pregnancy study. Each CDR3 is given with its conserved first and last residue. A D gene is named only where the DNA matches it firmly. For some rows the clone size is stated as once, few or many, or as a class when expanded; others skip it.

cdr3_aa cdr3_nt clone_size j_call v_call d_call
CASSLRDGNTIYF TGTGCCAGCAGTCTCAGGGATGGAAACACCATATATTTT once TRBJ1-3 TRBV27 -
CASSEFQGAGYEQYF TGCGCCAGCAGCGAGTTCCAGGGGGCTGGCTACGAGCAGTACTTC - TRBJ2-7 TRBV5-1 TRBD1
CASSIGDRGYNQPQHF TGTGCCAGTAGTATTGGGGACAGGGGGTACAATCAGCCCCAGCATTTT few TRBJ1-5 TRBV19 TRBD1
CASSIVGGQPNQPQHF TGTGCCAGTAGTATAGTGGGTGGACAGCCCAATCAGCCCCAGCATTTT - TRBJ1-5 TRBV19 -
CASSDGEHQPQHF TGTGCCAGCAGTGACGGGGAACATCAGCCCCAGCATTTT - TRBJ1-5 TRBV6-1 -
CASATPSRGGRYEQYF TGTGCCAGCGCTACCCCCTCACGGGGAGGTAGGTACGAGCAGTACTTC - TRBJ2-7 TRBV27 -
CASSQRIAVNEQFF TGCGCCAGCAGCCAACGCATAGCGGTCAATGAGCAGTTCTTC few TRBJ2-1 TRBV4-3 -
CASSLHQGNTGELFF TGTGCCAGCAGTTTACACCAGGGGAACACCGGGGAGCTGTTTTTT - TRBJ2-2 TRBV28 -
CASSLDRGRTNEKLFF TGTGCCAGCAGCTTAGATCGGGGTCGGACTAATGAAAAACTGTTTTTT - TRBJ1-4 TRBV11-2 -
CASSPRTFVGYEQYF TGTGCCAGCAGCCCAAGGACATTTGTTGGGTACGAGCAGTACTTC - TRBJ2-7 TRBV7-2 -
CASSLEGSNQPQHF TGTGCCAGCAGCTTAGAGGGGAGCAATCAGCCCCAGCATTTT - TRBJ1-5 TRBV7-9 -
CASSPWGGDTEAFF TGTGCCAGCAGTCCGTGGGGGGGGGACACTGAAGCTTTCTTT - TRBJ1-1 TRBV28 -
CASSYATGINTEAFF TGTGCCAGCAGTTACGCTACAGGGATAAACACTGAAGCTTTCTTT - TRBJ1-1 TRBV6-5 -
CASLEREGMLTGELFF TGTGCCTCCCTAGAGAGGGAGGGAATGCTCACCGGGGAGCTGTTTTTT - TRBJ2-2 TRBV7-9 TRBD2
CASSLLLRRELFF TGTGCCAGCAGTTTATTACTTCGTCGGGAGCTGTTTTTT once TRBJ2-2 TRBV28 -
CASSVAGHLNTEAFF TGTGCCAGCAGCGTAGCGGGACATCTGAACACTGAAGCTTTCTTT - TRBJ1-1 TRBV7-2 -
CASSLSGTGGYQPQHF TGTGCCAGCAGTTTATCTGGGACAGGGGGCTATCAGCCCCAGCATTTT - TRBJ1-5 TRBV27 TRBD1
CASSLSGRVDNQPQHF TGTGCCAGCAGTTTATCCGGCAGGGTGGACAATCAGCCCCAGCATTTT - TRBJ1-5 TRBV27 -
CASGTGNSNQPQHF TGTGCCAGCGGGACAGGCAATAGCAATCAGCCCCAGCATTTT - TRBJ1-5 TRBV25-1 TRBD1
CASSVEGWAGDTQYF TGTGCCAGCAGCGTAGAGGGGTGGGCCGGTGATACGCAGTATTTT - TRBJ2-3 TRBV9 -
CAWDRGDTEAFF TGTGCCTGGGACAGGGGAGACACTGAAGCTTTCTTT - TRBJ1-1 TRBV30 TRBD1
CASMQGVGFETQYF TGTGCCAGCATGCAGGGGGTGGGTTTCGAGACCCAGTACTTC - TRBJ2-5 TRBV6-1 TRBD1
CASSQGGEQFF TGTGCCAGCAGCCAAGGAGGCGAGCAGTTCTTC - TRBJ2-1 TRBV4-2 -
CASSPKGGAGETQYF TGTGCCAGCAGTCCCAAAGGAGGGGCAGGGGAGACCCAGTACTTC once TRBJ2-5 TRBV7-9 -
CASRGPSGVQETQYF TGTGCCAGCAGAGGTCCTAGCGGGGTCCAAGAGACCCAGTACTTC - TRBJ2-5 TRBV2 TRBD2
CASSSLSGSGDEQFF TGTGCCAGCAGCTCCTTGAGCGGGAGTGGGGATGAGCAGTTCTTC - TRBJ2-1 TRBV7-8 TRBD2
CATSGGQGGGDEQYF TGTGCCACCAGCGGGGGGCAAGGGGGGGGCGACGAGCAGTACTTC - TRBJ2-7 TRBV15 -
CASSFGTSGTYEQYF TGTGCCAGCAGTTTCGGGACTAGCGGGACCTACGAGCAGTACTTC - TRBJ2-7 TRBV28 TRBD2
CASSIPQRGIGELFF TGTGCCAGTAGTATCCCGCAACGAGGGATCGGGGAGCTGTTTTTT - TRBJ2-2 TRBV19 -
CASSESPTGLGQETQYF TGTGCCAGCAGCGAATCTCCGACAGGCCTCGGACAAGAGACCCAGTACTTC - TRBJ2-5 TRBV7-9 -
CASSLVTVSEAFF TGTGCCAGCAGCTTAGTTACAGTCTCTGAAGCTTTCTTT - TRBJ1-1 TRBV7-2 -
CASSYSETGQGDEQFF TGTGCCAGCAGTTACTCTGAAACGGGACAGGGCGATGAGCAGTTCTTC - TRBJ2-1 TRBV6-6 TRBD1
CASSFGSSGNEQFF TGCGCCAGCAGCTTCGGGAGTTCGGGTAATGAGCAGTTCTTC - TRBJ2-1 TRBV5-1 -
CASSSLASGRATGELFF TGTGCCAGCAGCTCCCTGGCTAGCGGGAGGGCGACCGGGGAGCTGTTTTTT few TRBJ2-2 TRBV7-8 TRBD2
CSVEGSSGSIPDTQYF TGCAGCGTTGAAGGGTCGAGCGGGAGTATCCCAGATACGCAGTATTTT - TRBJ2-3 TRBV29-1 TRBD2
CASSLSPGQGFCGANVLTF TGTGCCAGCAGTTTATCCCCGGGACAGGGTTTTTGTGGGGCCAACGTCCTGACTTTC - TRBJ2-6 TRBV27 TRBD1
CASSRGHRGTYEQYF TGTGCCAGCTCACGAGGGCACAGGGGGACCTACGAGCAGTACTTC once TRBJ2-7 TRBV18 TRBD1
CASSVGAAQNTEAFF TGTGCCAGCAGTGTGGGGGCCGCCCAGAACACTGAAGCTTTCTTT - TRBJ1-1 TRBV2 -
CASSLGAFGNTIYF TGTGCCAGCAGTTTGGGGGCCTTTGGAAACACCATATATTTT - TRBJ1-3 TRBV27 -
CASSRRGSPETQYF TGTGCCAGCAGCCGTAGGGGGTCCCCAGAGACCCAGTACTTC - TRBJ2-5 TRBV11-2 -
CASSSNPVYTEAFF TGTGCCAGCAGTTCCAATCCGGTCTACACTGAAGCTTTCTTT few TRBJ1-1 TRBV27 -
CASSPGGQTLGETQYF TGTGCCAGCAGCCCTGGGGGACAAACCCTTGGAGAGACCCAGTACTTC - TRBJ2-5 TRBV9 -
CASSPGTSGNEQFF TGTGCCAGCAGTCCCGGGACTAGTGGCAATGAGCAGTTCTTC - TRBJ2-1 TRBV6-5 TRBD2
CASSFSSGRADEQFF TGTGCCAGCAGCTTTAGTAGCGGGAGGGCCGATGAGCAGTTCTTC - TRBJ2-1 TRBV7-9 TRBD2
CASRSGNTEAFF TGCGCCAGCAGATCAGGGAACACTGAAGCTTTCTTT - TRBJ1-1 TRBV5-1 -
CASSPPRGAGGPGYNEQFF TGTGCCAGCAGCCCTCCCCGCGGAGCGGGAGGGCCTGGATACAATGAGCAGTTCTTC once TRBJ2-1 TRBV7-8 TRBD2
CASSHRTGLSYEQYF TGTGCCAGCAGCCACCGGACAGGGCTCTCCTACGAGCAGTACTTC - TRBJ2-7 TRBV27 TRBD1
CASSLGQYNEQFF TGTGCCAGCAGCTTGGGTCAGTACAATGAGCAGTTCTTC - TRBJ2-1 TRBV5-6 -
CASSSETGGVDEQYF TGTGCCAGCAGTTCCGAGACAGGGGGCGTCGACGAGCAGTACTTC once TRBJ2-7 TRBV6-5 TRBD1
CASSGDSRGQPQHF TGTGCCAGCAGTGGGGACTCAAGGGGACAGCCCCAGCATTTT once TRBJ1-5 TRBV6-1 -
CSVEGPSVEQFF TGCAGCGTTGAAGGTCCTTCGGTTGAGCAGTTCTTC - TRBJ2-1 TRBV29-1 -
CASSIVTQGRSAGELFF TGTGCCAGTAGTATAGTTACTCAGGGGCGGTCGGCCGGGGAGCTGTTTTTT - TRBJ2-2 TRBV19 -
CASSLSGTGTYEQYF TGTGCCAGCAGTTTAAGTGGGACAGGCACCTACGAGCAGTACTTC - TRBJ2-7 TRBV27 TRBD1
CASLRGSGTTPHEQFF TGTGCCAGCCTCAGGGGTAGCGGGACAACTCCCCATGAGCAGTTCTTC - TRBJ2-1 TRBV2 TRBD2
CASSYSGLAEETQYF TGTGCCAGCAGTTACTCGGGACTAGCGGAAGAGACCCAGTACTTC - TRBJ2-5 TRBV6-5 TRBD2
CASSATGSSYNEQFF TGTGCCAGCAGTGCGACAGGGAGCTCCTACAATGAGCAGTTCTTC - TRBJ2-1 TRBV28 TRBD1
CASSFPGQQETQYF TGTGCCAGCAGCTTCCCGGGACAGCAAGAGACCCAGTACTTC few TRBJ2-5 TRBV7-9 TRBD1
CASGQDRETQYF TGTGCCAGCGGACAGGATAGAGAGACCCAGTACTTC - TRBJ2-5 TRBV2 TRBD1
CATSRGQGAEEQYF TGTGCCACCAGCAGGGGACAGGGGGCGGAGGAGCAGTACTTC - TRBJ2-7 TRBV15 TRBD1
CASSLGTGGIYEQYF TGTGCCAGCAGCTTGGGGACAGGGGGTATCTACGAGCAGTACTTC - TRBJ2-7 TRBV11-1 TRBD1